This is a list of T cell receptor beta chains from one sample in a study of T-cell memory formation after mild COVID-19. TCRdb analysed the 5' RACE reads with MiXCR anew, one entry per CDR3 protein. Of a few hundred thousand distinct CDR3 sequences listed, roughly 25% are singletons. Sample: PBMCs or a T cell subset sorted from them (not recorded which). Every receptor here comes from an adult woman who had mild COVID-19 (a few samples of this study predate the infection). Cell type and time point are not known. Each CDR3 is given with its conserved first and last residue. The D gene is left open where the match is weak. Clone size is given for some rows only: seen once, a few or many times, or a class if the clone is expanded.

14	NA	TRBJ1-6	NA	TRBV25-1	CASRAQDTSSPLHF	TGTGCCAGCCGAGCACAGGATACAAGTTCACCCCTCCACTTT
13	NA	TRBJ2-7	few	TRBV10-3	CAISEGQSYEQYF	TGTGCCATCAGTGAGGGGCAGTCCTACGAGCAGTACTTC
15	TRBD1	TRBJ1-2	once	TRBV20-1	CSAIPQGRPNYGYTF	TGCAGTGCTATACCACAGGGGCGTCCTAACTATGGCTACACCTTC
15	NA	TRBJ2-7	NA	TRBV7-9	CASSLGKGWGYEQYF	TGTGCCAGCAGCTTAGGAAAGGGCTGGGGCTACGAGCAGTACTTC
15	NA	TRBJ1-3	few	TRBV5-5	CASSFSSSSGNTIYF	TGTGCCAGCAGCTTCTCATCCAGCTCTGGAAACACCATATATTTT
16	NA	TRBJ2-3	few	TRBV5-1	CASSLGQNPSTDTQYF	TGCGCCAGCAGCTTGGGACAGAACCCTAGCACAGATACGCAGTATTTT
16	NA	TRBJ2-5	NA	TRBV3-1	CASSHRPDGSQETQYF	TGTGCCAGCAGCCACAGGCCGGACGGATCCCAAGAGACCCAGTACTTC
14	TRBD1	TRBJ1-4	few	TRBV7-2	CASSPTGVNEKLFF	TGTGCCAGCAGCCCGACAGGGGTTAATGAAAAACTGTTTTTT
16	NA	TRBJ2-2	few	TRBV4-1	CASSLGLRSSAGELFF	TGCGCCAGCAGCCTCGGTCTCAGAAGTTCCGCCGGGGAGCTGTTTTTT
11	NA	TRBJ2-7	few	TRBV29-1	CSAGDDYEQYF	TGCAGCGCCGGGGATGACTACGAGCAGTACTTC
14	NA	TRBJ2-5	few	TRBV7-6	CASSLVGREETQYF	TGTGCCAGCAGCTTAGTCGGCAGGGAAGAGACCCAGTACTTC
16	TRBD1	TRBJ2-3	NA	TRBV29-1	CSVEGGQGGRADTQYF	TGCAGCGTTGAAGGGGGACAGGGGGGACGTGCAGATACGCAGTATTTT
14	TRBD1	TRBJ1-6	NA	TRBV5-1	CASSLEQGASPLHF	TGCGCCAGCAGCTTGGAACAGGGGGCCTCACCCCTCCACTTT
16	TRBD1	TRBJ2-7	few	TRBV5-1	CASSLGGGELGYEQYF	TGCGCCAGCAGCTTAGGGGGCGGTGAGCTGGGATACGAGCAGTACTTC
15	NA	TRBJ2-2	NA	TRBV7-8	CASGRGSVGTGELFF	TGTGCCAGCGGCCGCGGGTCAGTGGGCACCGGGGAGCTGTTTTTT
14	NA	TRBJ2-1	few	TRBV9	CASSPPPGGNEQFF	TGTGCCAGCAGCCCCCCCCCCGGGGGCAATGAGCAGTTCTTC
14	NA	TRBJ2-3	few	TRBV4-2	CASSQDPGTDTQYF	TGTGCCAGCAGCCAAGATCCCGGAACAGATACGCAGTATTTT
10	NA	TRBJ2-1	once	TRBV27	CASRGYEQFF	TGTGCCAGCCGGGGCTATGAGCAGTTCTTC
14	NA	TRBJ1-1	NA	TRBV7-9	CASSLLDGNTEAFF	TGTGCCAGCAGCTTACTTGACGGGAACACTGAAGCTTTCTTT
15	TRBD2	TRBJ2-1	NA	TRBV4-2	CASSQGTSKADEQFF	TGTGCCAGCAGCCAAGGGACTAGCAAGGCCGATGAGCAGTTCTTC
14	NA	TRBJ2-3	NA	TRBV15	CATSNTGVSDTQYF	TGTGCCACCAGCAACACGGGAGTATCAGATACGCAGTATTTT
17	TRBD2	TRBJ2-5	few	TRBV11-2	CASSPIGLAGRQETQYF	TGTGCCAGCAGCCCCATTGGACTAGCGGGGCGTCAAGAGACCCAGTACTTC
16	NA	TRBJ1-4	few	TRBV4-1	CASSQDEDRRYEKLFF	TGCGCCAGCAGCCAAGATGAAGACAGGCGTTATGAAAAACTGTTTTTT
14	NA	TRBJ1-2	NA	TRBV7-4	CASSFNRQNYGYTF	TGTGCCAGCAGCTTTAACAGACAGAACTATGGCTACACCTTC
15	NA	TRBJ1-5	NA	TRBV4-1	CASSQAQGSNQPQHF	TGCGCCAGCAGCCAAGCACAGGGTAGCAATCAGCCCCAGCATTTT
15	NA	TRBJ2-7	few	TRBV7-2	CASSAPGSSSYEQYF	TGTGCCAGCAGCGCGCCGGGCTCCTCCTCCTACGAGCAGTACTTC
15	NA	TRBJ1-1	NA	TRBV15	CATSRESPLNTEAFF	TGTGCCACCAGCAGAGAAAGTCCCCTGAACACTGAAGCTTTCTTT
13	NA	TRBJ2-3	NA	TRBV20-1	CSARDRRSDTQYF	TGCAGTGCTAGGGACCGAAGATCAGATACGCAGTATTTT
13	NA	TRBJ2-4	few	TRBV7-3	CASSLSGKNIQYF	TGTGCCAGCAGCTTGTCCGGCAAAAACATTCAGTACTTC
14	TRBD2	TRBJ2-1	few	TRBV12-3/TRBV12-4	CASSLLAGTNEQFF	TGTGCCAGCAGTTTACTAGCGGGAACGAATGAGCAGTTCTTC
15	NA	TRBJ2-7	few	TRBV4-1	CASSVLHQGSYEQYF	TGCGCCAGCAGCGTCCTTCATCAGGGATCCTACGAGCAGTACTTC
15	NA	TRBJ2-3	once	TRBV18	CASSPPRESTDTQYF	TGTGCCAGCTCACCACCGAGGGAAAGCACAGATACGCAGTATTTT
14	NA	TRBJ2-7	NA	TRBV4-1	CASSQDLSAYEQYF	TGCGCCAGCAGCCAAGATCTCTCAGCCTACGAGCAGTACTTC
16	NA	TRBJ1-4	once	TRBV11-2	CASSLWSVGLGEKLFF	TGTGCCAGCAGCTTATGGTCAGTCGGTCTTGGTGAAAAACTGTTTTTT
13	NA	TRBJ1-1	few	TRBV11-3	CASSHRMNTEAFF	TGTGCCAGCAGCCATAGAATGAACACTGAAGCTTTCTTT
16	NA	TRBJ2-1	NA	TRBV24-1	CATSDLMGSSYNEQFF	TGTGCCACCAGTGATTTGATGGGGAGCTCCTACAATGAGCAGTTCTTC
16	TRBD1	TRBJ1-2	NA	TRBV7-9	CASSLNRHRGLDGYTF	TGTGCCAGCAGCTTAAACCGTCACAGGGGGCTGGATGGCTACACCTTC
13	NA	TRBJ1-1	few	TRBV3-1	CASSQTVKTEAFF	TGTGCCAGCAGCCAAACCGTTAAGACTGAAGCTTTCTTT
12	NA	TRBJ1-2	NA	TRBV7-9	CASSNPGGGYTF	TGTGCCAGCAGCAACCCCGGGGGTGGCTACACCTTC
12	NA	TRBJ2-1	few	TRBV24-1	CATSGESHEQFF	TGTGCCACCAGTGGAGAAAGTCATGAGCAGTTCTTC
14	NA	TRBJ2-3	NA	TRBV2	CASTAGQSTDTQYF	TGTGCCAGCACGGCGGGGCAAAGCACAGATACGCAGTATTTT
14	TRBD2	TRBJ2-1	NA	TRBV20-1	CSAGPSGSYNEQFF	TGCAGTGCGGGCCCTAGCGGCTCCTACAATGAGCAGTTCTTC
16	NA	TRBJ1-3	NA	TRBV7-6	CASSLEGTRSGNTIYF	TGTGCCAGCAGCTTAGAGGGCACGCGCTCTGGAAACACCATATATTTT
13	TRBD1	TRBJ2-5	few	TRBV19	CASHGQGRETQYF	TGTGCCAGTCACGGACAGGGAAGAGAGACCCAGTACTTC
16	TRBD1	TRBJ2-5	NA	TRBV6-1	CASSRDRGPGGETQYF	TGTGCCAGCAGTCGGGACAGGGGCCCCGGGGGAGAGACCCAGTACTTC